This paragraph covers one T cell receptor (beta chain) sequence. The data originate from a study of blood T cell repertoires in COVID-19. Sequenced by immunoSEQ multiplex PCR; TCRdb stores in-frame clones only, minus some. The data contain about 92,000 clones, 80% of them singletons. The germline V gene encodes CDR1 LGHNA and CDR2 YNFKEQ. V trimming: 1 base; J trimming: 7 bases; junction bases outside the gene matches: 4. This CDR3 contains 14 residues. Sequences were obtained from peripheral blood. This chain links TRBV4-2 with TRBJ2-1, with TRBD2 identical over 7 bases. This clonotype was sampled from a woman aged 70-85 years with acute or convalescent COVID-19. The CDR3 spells CASSQVRGGNEQFF. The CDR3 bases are TGTGCCAGCAGCCAAGTTCGGGGAGGGAATGAGCAGTTCTTC.